The clone carrying this T cell receptor beta chain was picked up a small number of times. Assay: immunoSEQ multiplex PCR; the TCRdb copy retains only in-frame clones and omits some. Among more than 70,000 clones listed, approximately 82% were seen once. Germline V gene data show CDR1 as MNHNS and CDR2 as SASEGT. CDR3 length: 17 amino acids. Trimming removed 4 bases at V and 1 base at J, with 17 bases between. This sample is drawn from a study of T cell clones after liver transplantation. The chain carries TRBV6-1 and TRBJ1-5; D is possibly TRBD1 (5 bases). The sequence came from a human patient who received a liver transplant. Some T cells may originate from the graft donor. The material was CD4+ T cells from blood, obtained at the 22-month timepoint. In DNA form, the CDR3 reads TGTGCCAGCAGTGTAGGAGATTACGGGGGAAGCAATCAGCCCCAGCATTTT. Protein sequence: CASSVGDYGGSNQPQHF.